This T cell receptor beta chain was captured in a study of T cell repertoires in cytomegalovirus infection. Study-wide context: Used in the study were CMV epitopes, some recently identified and HLA-C-restricted, others well-studied and HLA-B-restricted. CMV infection and matching HLA type were both indicated by public TCR beta signatures. General study findings and limits: There were HLA-C-restricted CMV-specific TCR beta clonotypes dominating the ex vivo response.

TCRdb redid the calling of the reads with MiXCR, one entry per CDR3 protein. Of about 890,000 distinct CDR3 sequences in the sample, less than 35% were seen once. This CDR3 is 17 amino acids long. Germline V lookup: CDR1 MGHRA, CDR2 YSYEKL. V dropped 0 bases and J dropped 4 bases, with 18 bases sitting between them. Details on this clonotype: Its cognate antigen is unknown.

This sequence originates from a human donor in good health (CMV status not recorded). Some clones in this sample may be carry-over from other donors' samples. V is TRBV4-1 and J is TRBJ1-2; D possibly corresponds to TRBD1 (5 bases). Here the sequenced sample was cultured CD8+ T cells from PBMCs, taken from culture after CMV antigen stimulation. The CDR3 DNA sequence: TGCGCCAGCAGCCAAGACCTGCAGGGAGGGTTTAGCTATGGCTACACCTTC. Protein product: CASSQDLQGGFSYGYTF.